This T cell receptor (beta chain) emerged from a study of control samples from healthy donors and cancer patients. The assay was immunoSEQ multiplex PCR, and TCRdb's table has in-frame clones only and misses some. Found here are around 100,000 clones, 80% to 90% of them singletons; the top ten hold less than 15%. CDR1 is LNHDA, CDR2 SQIVND, per germline (reference sequence). The CDR3 has 16 amino acids. The ends lost 1 base at V and 5 bases at J; junction bases unmatched: 3. Sequencing was done on a sample of blood. This chain connects TRBV19 to TRBJ2-2; 11 bases line up with TRBD2. The clonotype originates from a young man in good health. CDR3 in amino acids: CASSIGASGRTGELFF. Here the CDR3 DNA reads TGTGCCAGTAGTATAGGTGCTAGCGGGAGGACCGGGGAGCTGTTTTTT.